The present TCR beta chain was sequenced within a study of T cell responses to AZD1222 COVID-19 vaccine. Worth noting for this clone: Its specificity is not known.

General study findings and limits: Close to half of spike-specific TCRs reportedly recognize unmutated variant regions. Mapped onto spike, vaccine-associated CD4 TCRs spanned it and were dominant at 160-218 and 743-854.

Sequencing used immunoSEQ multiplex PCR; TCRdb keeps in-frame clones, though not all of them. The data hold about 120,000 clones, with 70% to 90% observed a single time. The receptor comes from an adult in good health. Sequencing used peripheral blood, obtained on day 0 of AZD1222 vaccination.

CDR3 sequence (DNA): TGTGCCAGCAGCACACGGACGGGGGAAGGATCCGAGCAGTACTTC. Protein: CASSTRTGEGSEQYF. V and J are TRBV7-2 and TRBJ2-7; tentatively, D is TRBD2 (6 bases). Deletions cut 5 bases from V and 6 bases from J, with 20 bases between. This CDR3 contains 15 residues. The germline CDR1 and CDR2 sequences are SGHTA and FQGNSA.